These 8 T cell receptor beta chains originate from one sample sequenced in a study of molecular identifiers for immune sequencing clone quantification. TCRdb re-called the PCR reads with MiXCR, one entry per CDR3 protein. The sample carries over 600,000 distinct CDR3 sequences, 15% to 20% recorded once. Sequences were obtained from naive CD8+ T cells from blood, with Jurkat cell RNA spiked in. Documented subset: FACS-sorted CD8+CD4-CCR7+CD45RA+ naive T cells. The receptor source for this set is a human donor in good health. Some libraries in this study had Jurkat cell RNA spiked in.

This clonotype was observed many times. The chain carries TRBV4-3 and TRBJ2-5, with 11 bases that match TRBD2. This CDR3 spans 16 amino acids. From germline, CDR1 is LGHNA and CDR2 YSLEER. The junction had 1 base not matched to a gene; V was cut back by 1 base and J by 0 bases. The CDR3 nucleotides read TGCGCCAGCAGCCAAGGGACTAGCGGGCACCAAGAGACCCAGTACTTC. Its protein product is CASSQGTSGHQETQYF.

The chain employs TRBV4-2 and TRBJ2-7; possibly TRBD2 for D (6 bases). CDR1 and CDR2 (germline): LGHNA, YNFKEQ. The germline V and J ends were trimmed by 3 bases and 0 bases, with 18 bases remaining between them. This CDR3 is 17 amino acids long. CDR3 bases: TGTGCCAGCAGCCAGGGAAGGGACTTCAAAAGCTCCTACGAGCAGTACTTC. It yields the protein CASSQGRDFKSSYEQYF.

This clonotype was counted many times. The chain joins TRBV6-6 to TRBJ2-3, with unresolved D. Trimming shortened V by 0 bases and J by 6 bases, and 7 bases separated the two germline ends. This CDR3 region has 13 residues. Germline V lookup: CDR1 MNHNY, CDR2 SVGAGI (reference sequence). The CDR3 loop reads CASSYSFLDTQYF. The CDR3 nucleotides are TGTGCCAGCAGTTACTCGTTTCTGGATACGCAGTATTTT.

The table lists this clonotype with a few counts. The J gene is TRBJ2-3, the V gene TRBV24-1, with 12 positions matching TRBD2. This CDR3 is 21 amino acids long. CDR1 is KGHDR, CDR2 SFDVKD, per germline. With 5 bases clipped from V and 3 bases from J, the junction kept 20 bases outside the gene matches. The CDR3 nucleotides read TGTGCCACCAGTGGCCACCCTAGGACGCCTAGCGGGAGGGCCGGAACAGATACGCAGTATTTT. It encodes CATSGHPRTPSGRAGTDTQYF.

This clonotype came up many times. This chain links TRBV7-9 with TRBJ2-5; D is possibly TRBD1 or TRBD2 (5 bases each). Per the germline V gene, CDR1 is SEHNR and CDR2 is FQNEAQ (reference sequence). Trimming cost V 5 bases and J 5 bases, with 24 bases left between them. The CDR3 consists of 17 residues. Here the CDR3 reads CASSQTPGRSREETQYF. CDR3 DNA sequence: TGTGCCAGCAGCCAAACCCCGGGACGGAGCCGCGAGGAGACCCAGTACTTC. Full variable domain (rest looked up from reference TRBV7-9 and TRBJ2-5): DTGVSQNPRHKITKRGQNVTFRCDPISEHNRLYWYRQTLGQGPEFLTYFQNEAQLEKSRLLSDRFSAERPKGSFSTLEIQRTEQGDSAMYLCASSQTPGRSREETQYFGPGTRLLVL.

This clonotype appeared many times. This chain joins TRBV30 and TRBJ2-2; D remains ambiguous. CDR1 and CDR2 from the germline V gene are GTSNPN and SVGIG (reference sequence). The CDR3 spans 13 residues. The V end lost 2 bases, the J end lost 1 base, and 5 bases lay between the germline ends. The CDR3: CAWSMKNTGELFF. Here the CDR3 DNA reads TGTGCCTGGAGTATGAAGAACACCGGGGAGCTGTTTTTT.

This clonotype was seen repeatedly, ten times or more. The rearrangement joins TRBV19 to TRBJ2-7; the D call may be TRBD1 or TRBD2 (5 bases each). Looked up from germline, CDR1 is LNHDA and CDR2 is SQIVND (reference sequence). The CDR3 contains 13 residues. Between the trimmed V and J ends, which lost 5 bases and 5 bases, there was a span of 13 bases. The DNA for the CDR3 is TGTGCCAGTAGTTCGGGACGCTACGACGAGCAGTACTTC. It specifies CASSSGRYDEQYF.

This clonotype was seen a handful of times. Just one base apart from a much larger clone, this may be a read error. The CDR3 reads CASSFVISSSQPQHF. The DNA for the CDR3 is TGTGCCAGCAGTTTTGTTATCAGTAGCAGTCAGCCCCAGCATTTT. The J gene is TRBJ1-5, the V gene TRBV28; the D is unclear. CDR1 is MDHEN, CDR2 SYDVKM, per germline. This CDR3 is built from 15 residues.